The 9 T cell receptor beta chains reported below all come from one sample, sequenced in a study of CD8+ T cells in alopecia areata (dated by TCRdb to the late 2010s). Library creation used the immunoSEQ multiplex PCR assay. For TCR sequencing, RNA was extracted from every sample and reverse transcribed into cDNA to serve as template. TCRdb took over this immuneACCESS table, retaining in-frame rearrangements with V and J assigned. Such tables are incomplete; in checked studies, under half of the missing clones stem from an unresolved V gene, and the remainder is unexplained. Present in this sample are tens of thousands of clones, roughly 61% of which were seen just once. Clones ranked in the top ten supply roughly 15% of the sample. The time point label, read with the paper, signifies: baseline before oral tofacitinib. The source was CD8+ T cells sorted from blood, collected at week 0. The receptors were sampled from a human donor with alopecia areata.

The chain links TRBV27 to TRBJ2-7; 8 bases are shared with TRBD1. The CDR3 is 12 residues long. Trimming at V came to 10 bases and at J to 5 bases, leaving 7 bases not matched to a gene. CDR1 MNHEY and CDR2 SMNVEV come from the germline V gene (reference sequence). CDR3 protein: CATRTGYDEQYF. For the CDR3, the DNA is TGTGCCACGCGGACAGGGTACGACGAGCAGTACTTC.

The genes are TRBV29-1 and TRBJ1-2; D might be TRBD1 (6 bases). The CDR3 consists of 13 residues. V lost 0 bases and J 6 bases, leaving 11 bases between the germline ends. Germline V gives CDR1 SQVTM, CDR2 ANQGSEA. The CDR3 region has the DNA TGCAGCGTTGAAGACTGGACAGAAGATGGCTACACCTTC. Amino acid sequence: CSVEDWTEDGYTF.

This rearrangement joins TRBV27 to TRBJ1-2, with 7 bases matching TRBD1. This CDR3 region has 13 residues. V dropped 8 bases and J dropped 6; count of bases not matched to a gene: 9. The germline CDR1 and CDR2 sequences are MNHEY and SMNVEV (reference sequence). Here the CDR3 reads CASSQGGVNGYTF. CDR3 DNA: TGTGCCAGCTCCCAGGGGGGGGTGAATGGCTACACCTTC.

This clone has more than one count but fewer than ten. The gene calls are TRBV27 and TRBJ1-1; no firm D call. Germline loops: CDR1 MNHEY, CDR2 SMNVEV (reference sequence). Trimming left V 6 bases short and J 0 bases short, with 8 bases between. This CDR3 is built from 13 residues. Here the CDR3 reads CASRLGMNTEAFF. CDR3 bases: TGTGCCAGCAGGCTCGGGATGAACACTGAAGCTTTCTTT.

The J gene is TRBJ2-7, the V gene TRBV30, with a weak D call TRBD1 (6 bases). Germline CDR1 reads GTSNPN; CDR2 reads SVGIG (reference sequence). The CDR3 loop spans 14 amino acids. V was shortened by 4 bases and J by 3 bases, with 16 bases between the two germline ends. CDR3 loop: CAWKVTGLDYEQYF. For the CDR3, the DNA is TGTGCCTGGAAGGTGACAGGTCTGGACTACGAGCAGTACTTC.

The V and J genes are TRBV25-1 and TRBJ2-3, with TRBD2 matching over 7 bases. CDR3 length: 15 amino acids. Germline CDR1 MGHDK, CDR2 SYGVNS. Trimming at V came to 7 bases and at J to 6 bases, leaving 13 bases not matched to a gene. CDR3 nucleotide sequence: TGTGCCAGCATCACACATCGCGGGAGAGGGGATACGCAGTATTTT. This gives the protein CASITHRGRGDTQYF.

This clone was seen only a few times. The chain combines TRBV5-6 with TRBJ2-7, with D unresolved. From germline, CDR1 is SGHDT and CDR2 YYEEEE. V was shortened by 2 bases and J by 2 bases, with 11 bases between the two germline ends. This CDR3 contains 14 residues. The CDR3 region is CASSFRGGAYEQYF. CDR3 nucleotides: TGTGCCAGCAGCTTTAGAGGTGGCGCCTACGAGCAGTACTTC.

In this sample, this clone turned up a few times. This rearrangement joins TRBV25-1 to TRBJ2-7, with D possibly TRBD1 on 5 matching bases. Trimming cost V 3 bases and J 5 bases, with 5 bases left between them. Germline lookup yields CDR1 MGHDK and CDR2 SYGVNS. The CDR3 runs 11 residues. This chain's CDR3 is CASSDRDEQYF. DNA of the CDR3: TGTGCCAGCAGTGACAGGGACGAGCAGTACTTC.

The rearrangement joins TRBV27 to TRBJ1-1; D call uncertain. The ends were cut back, 1 base at V and 5 bases at J, with 11 bases in the middle. CDR3 length: 14 amino acids. In germline, CDR1 is MNHEY, CDR2 SMNVEV (reference sequence). CDR3 DNA sequence: TGTGCCAGCAGTTTATTATCTGAGGGAACTGAAGCTTTCTTT. Encoded protein: CASSLLSEGTEAFF.